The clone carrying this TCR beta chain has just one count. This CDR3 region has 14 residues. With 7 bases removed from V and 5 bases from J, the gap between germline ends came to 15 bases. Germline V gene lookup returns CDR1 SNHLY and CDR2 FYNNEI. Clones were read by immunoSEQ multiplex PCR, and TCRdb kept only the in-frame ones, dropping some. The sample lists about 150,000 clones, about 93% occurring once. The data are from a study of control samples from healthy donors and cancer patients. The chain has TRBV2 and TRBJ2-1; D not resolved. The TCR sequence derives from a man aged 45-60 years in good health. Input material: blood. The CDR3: CASMWTAINNEQFF. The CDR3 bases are TGTGCCAGCATGTGGACGGCGATTAACAATGAGCAGTTCTTC.